The TCR beta chain described here comes from a study of vaccination and CD4 T cells after COVID-19. Concerning this clonotype: Its antigen is undetermined.

Study observations and caveats: Convalescent patients gained a median approximately 90% of their reactive clones only post-vaccination.

Treatment reported: roughly 10-day PBMC culture with coronavirus spike peptide pools or control peptides (ViraFEST assay). Once peptide pools had expanded antigen-specific T cells, ViraFEST sequenced TCRs. Isolation of CD4+ T cells by negative selection took place after roughly ten days of culture. CDR1 is SQVTM and CDR2 is ANQGSEA in the germline V gene. V lost 6 bases, J lost 5 bases, and 13 bases lay in between. The CDR3 runs to 12 residues. The Oncomine TCR Beta short-read assay was applied to DNA of cultured CD4+ T cells. From cultured CD4+ T cells, genomic DNA was extracted. MiXCR, run by TCRdb on the PCR reads, gives a single entry per CDR3 protein. The sample records fewer than 20,000 distinct CDR3 sequences, roughly 43% being singletons.

The TCR sequence derives from a human donor who had recovered from COVID-19. The rearrangement uses TRBV29-1 and TRBJ1-1; D remains ambiguous. The sequencing here drew on CD4+ T cells from blood, cultured in vitro, taken before SARS-CoV-2 vaccination. The CDR3 here is CSVPVAGTEAFF. The CDR3 bases are TGCAGCGTACCAGTCGCCGGGACTGAAGCTTTCTTT.